Listed below are T cell receptor beta chains from one sample, sequenced in a study of shared clonotypes between healthy human individuals. Data came from immunoSEQ multiplex PCR; TCRdb stores just in-frame clones and leaves some out. The sample holds about 1.5 million clones; about 98% are singletons and the top ten take roughly 0.4%. The sample comprised naive CD4+ T cells sorted from blood. The receptors were gathered from a man in his thirties or forties in good health. The CDR3 runs from the conserved cysteine through the conserved F or W. D genes are given only for firm matches. Where a row states a size, it is once, few, many or the class of an expanded clone; other rows omit it.

D gene	V gene	J gene	clone size	CDR3 DNA	CDR3 protein
TRBD1	TRBV5-1	TRBJ2-7	-	TGCGCCAGCAGCTTGTCGGTGACAGGGGGCGCCTACGAGCAGTACTTC	CASSLSVTGGAYEQYF
-	TRBV18	TRBJ2-3	-	TGTGCCAGCTCACGCTCTAGCACAGATACGCAGTATTTT	CASSRSSTDTQYF
-	TRBV18	TRBJ2-6	-	TGTGCCAGCTCACTAGAGGTAGGGCTAAGCTCTGGGGCCAACGTCCTGACTTTC	CASSLEVGLSSGANVLTF
TRBD2	TRBV20-1	TRBJ2-7	-	TGCAGTGCCGGGACTAGCGGGCAGTACTTC	CSAGTSGQYF
-	TRBV6-4	TRBJ2-6	once	TGTGCCAGCAGTGCACTTTCTGGGGCCAACGTCCTGACTTTC	CASSALSGANVLTF
-	TRBV7-3	TRBJ1-1	-	TGTGCCAGCAGCTTAAGGTCGAACACTGAAGCTTTCTTT	CASSLRSNTEAFF
TRBD1	TRBV5-5	TRBJ1-5	-	TGTGCCAGCAGCTTGTTTACCGGGACAGTTGGCAATCAGCCCCAGCATTTT	CASSLFTGTVGNQPQHF
TRBD1	TRBV29-1	TRBJ1-1	-	TGCAGCGTTGAAGGACAGGGGGCGTTTAAAGCTTTCTTT	CSVEGQGAFKAFF
-	TRBV19	TRBJ2-7	-	TGTGCCAGTAGTCCAAATCGGGGGTACGAGCAGTACTTC	CASSPNRGYEQYF
-	TRBV6-5	TRBJ2-1	-	TGTGCCAGCAGTTACTTCTTCAGGGGTTCCTACAATGAGCAGTTCTTC	CASSYFFRGSYNEQFF
-	TRBV11-2	TRBJ1-1	-	TGTGCCAGCAGCTTACTCTCCGGGACCGAAGCTTTCTTT	CASSLLSGTEAFF
TRBD1	TRBV9	TRBJ1-3	-	TGTGCCAGCAGCACTGGGGACAGAACAGGAAACACCATATATTTT	CASSTGDRTGNTIYF
-	TRBV2	TRBJ2-5	-	TGTGCCAGCACAGGGCAGTTGCAAGAGACCCAGTACTTC	CASTGQLQETQYF
-	TRBV19	TRBJ2-7	once	TGTGCCAGTTCGGCCACCCCCCACTACGAGCAGTACTTC	CASSATPHYEQYF
-	TRBV27	TRBJ2-7	-	TGTGCCAGCAGTTCAGTGAGGGGAAATGAGAACGAGCAGTACTTC	CASSSVRGNENEQYF
-	TRBV15	TRBJ2-3	-	TGTGCCACCAGCAGGGGGGACACTACAGATACGCAGTATTTT	CATSRGDTTDTQYF
TRBD2	TRBV10-2	TRBJ2-7	-	TGCGCCAGCAGCAGAGTCCCTAGCGGGAGGACCTCCTACGAGCAGTACTTC	CASSRVPSGRTSYEQYF
-	TRBV29-1	TRBJ1-1	-	TGCAGCGCGGGGGGGGCGGAAGCTTTCTTT	CSAGGAEAFF
TRBD2	TRBV30	TRBJ2-2	-	TGTGCCTGGAGTGGTTGGGTAGCGGGAGGAACCGGGGAGCTGTTTTTT	CAWSGWVAGGTGELFF
TRBD2	TRBV28	TRBJ2-7	once	TGTGCCAGCAGTCCCCCCGGGACTAGCGGGACAGAGCAGTACTTC	CASSPPGTSGTEQYF
-	TRBV11-2	TRBJ2-6	-	TGTGCCAGCAGCTTAGCGACCTCCCCATCTGGGGCCAACGTCCTGACTTTC	CASSLATSPSGANVLTF
-	TRBV5-5	TRBJ2-7	-	TGTGCCAGCAGCTCAGGGGTGGGCCCGTTCTACGAGCAGTACTTC	CASSSGVGPFYEQYF
TRBD1	TRBV6-1	TRBJ1-4	-	TGTGCCAGCAAGGAGGGGGCGGGTTCCGGTGAAAAACTGTTTTTT	CASKEGAGSGEKLFF
-	TRBV9	TRBJ2-7	-	TGTGCCAGCAGCGTAGGCCATCTCTCCTACGAGCAGTACTTC	CASSVGHLSYEQYF
TRBD2	TRBV29-1	TRBJ2-3	-	TGCAGCGTTAGTACTAGCGGGAGCAGTACGCAGTATTTT	CSVSTSGSSTQYF
-	TRBV20-1	TRBJ1-2	-	TGCAGTGTCGAGGCAGGGTATGGCTACACCTTC	CSVEAGYGYTF
-	TRBV10-3	TRBJ2-1	-	TGTGCCATCAGTGAGTCATTAGCGCGTTACAATGAGCAGTTCTTC	CAISESLARYNEQFF
TRBD1	TRBV4-3	TRBJ1-3	-	TGCGCCAGCAGCCCCGGACAGGGCTCGTTTGGAAACACCATATATTTT	CASSPGQGSFGNTIYF
TRBD2	TRBV9	TRBJ2-1	-	TGTGCCAGCAGCGTTTGGAGCGGGAATTACAATGAGCAGTTCTTC	CASSVWSGNYNEQFF
-	TRBV5-4	TRBJ1-2	-	TGTGCCAGCAGCGGCCAGGGGAGTTGGGATGGCTACACCTTC	CASSGQGSWDGYTF
TRBD2	TRBV29-1	TRBJ2-1	-	TGCAGCGTGAAGCTTCTAGCGGGAGTTGAGCAGTTCTTC	CSVKLLAGVEQFF
-	TRBV19	TRBJ2-7	-	TGTGCCAGTAGTGTTACAGGGACCTACGAGCAGTACTTC	CASSVTGTYEQYF
-	TRBV9	TRBJ2-2	-	TGTGCCAGCAGCGTTGAGCCGGATGCGAACACCGGGGAGCTGTTTTTT	CASSVEPDANTGELFF
-	TRBV7-9	TRBJ2-1	-	TGTGCCAGCAGCCCTGGCGTCGGGGTCGTAGGTTACAATGAGCAGTTCTTC	CASSPGVGVVGYNEQFF
TRBD1	TRBV29-1	TRBJ2-1	-	TGCAGCGTTGGGGACAGTTTCAATGAGCAGTTCTTC	CSVGDSFNEQFF
TRBD2	TRBV6-5	TRBJ2-5	-	TGTGCCAGCAGGCAGACTAGCGGGATGGAGACCCAGTACTTC	CASRQTSGMETQYF
-	TRBV5-4	TRBJ2-3	-	TGTGCCAGCAGCTATTCTAGCACAGATACGCAGTATTTT	CASSYSSTDTQYF
-	TRBV7-9	TRBJ1-4	-	TGTGCCAGCAGGGGAACAGGGATGGGGGAAAAACTGTTTTTT	CASRGTGMGEKLFF
-	TRBV27	TRBJ2-1	-	TGTGCCAGCAGGAAACCCGGGGCGAACTACAATGAGCAGTTCTTC	CASRKPGANYNEQFF
-	TRBV4-2	TRBJ2-2	-	TGTGCCAGCAGCCAATCCCCCGCCCCGACCGGACTCACCGGGGAGCTGTTTTTT	CASSQSPAPTGLTGELFF
TRBD2	TRBV10-3	TRBJ2-2	-	TGTGCCATCAGTGAGACTAGCGGGAGTAGTGGCACCGGGGAGCTGTTTTTT	CAISETSGSSGTGELFF
-	TRBV7-6	TRBJ1-4	-	TGTGCCACCAACCAGGGGTATAATGAAAAACTGTTTTTT	CATNQGYNEKLFF
-	TRBV6-1	TRBJ1-5	-	TGTGCCAGCAGTGATCAATCCCAGGGTTTCGGGCCCCAGCATTTT	CASSDQSQGFGPQHF
TRBD2	TRBV19	TRBJ2-7	-	TGTGCCAGTAGTATAGGAGGACTAGCTAGGGGCTACGAGCAGTACTTC	CASSIGGLARGYEQYF
TRBD1	TRBV5-1	TRBJ2-7	-	TGCGCCAGCAGCAGGGGACAGGGGTCCATTTCAGCCGAGCAGTACTTC	CASSRGQGSISAEQYF
TRBD2	TRBV5-1	TRBJ2-7	once	TGCGCCAGCAGCTTCGAGCGGGAGTTGTACGAGCAGTACTTC	CASSFERELYEQYF
-	TRBV9	TRBJ2-5	-	TGTGCCAGCAGCGTAGGGCCGACAGGGAGGGAAGAGACCCAGTACTTC	CASSVGPTGREETQYF
-	TRBV7-2	TRBJ2-7	-	TGTGCCAGCAGCACAAGGTGGCAGGGTGCGACCTACGAGCAGTACTTC	CASSTRWQGATYEQYF
TRBD2	TRBV4-1	TRBJ2-2	-	TGCGCCAGCAGCCACCTCGGGGGACTACCCATTGCCGGGGAGCTGTTTTTT	CASSHLGGLPIAGELFF
-	TRBV5-1	TRBJ2-3	-	TGCGCCAGCAGCTCCGATCGGGATACGCAGTATTTT	CASSSDRDTQYF
TRBD1	TRBV7-3	TRBJ1-5	-	TGTGCCAGCAGCCCCCCAGGGGGCGGCAATCAGCCCCAGCATTTT	CASSPPGGGNQPQHF
-	TRBV4-2	TRBJ2-5	-	TGTGCCAGCAGCCAAGAGGGGGCTCCCCCCCAAGAGACCCAGTACTTC	CASSQEGAPPQETQYF
-	TRBV5-4	TRBJ1-3	-	TGTGCCAGCAGCTTAATCGGCGGCTCTGGAAACACCATATATTTT	CASSLIGGSGNTIYF
-	TRBV19	TRBJ1-2	-	TGTGCCAGTAGTATAGAAAACAGGGACAACGGCTACACCTTC	CASSIENRDNGYTF
-	TRBV5-1	TRBJ1-3	-	TGCGCCAGCAGCGGGACACCGAGTTCTGGAAACACCATATATTTT	CASSGTPSSGNTIYF
-	TRBV28	TRBJ1-5	-	TGTGCCAGCAGTTTCTCCGTTCAGCCCCAGCATTTT	CASSFSVQPQHF
TRBD1	TRBV11-2	TRBJ2-2	-	TGTGCCAGCAGCCCGAGGAGACAGGGGTTTATGAACACCGGGGAGCTGTTTTTT	CASSPRRQGFMNTGELFF
-	TRBV9	TRBJ2-5	-	TGTGCCAGCAGCGTAGGGAGGGCGGGTTTGGAGACCCAGTACTTC	CASSVGRAGLETQYF
TRBD1	TRBV9	TRBJ2-2	-	TGTGCCAGCAGCGAGAGGACAGGGCCCGGGGAGCTGTTTTTT	CASSERTGPGELFF
-	TRBV19	TRBJ2-7	-	TGTGCCACCAGAGACAGAAACTACGAGCAGTACTTC	CATRDRNYEQYF